This entry lists 25 T cell receptor beta chains sequenced from one sample in a study of shared clonotypes between healthy human individuals. The method was immunoSEQ multiplex PCR; TCRdb's version includes in-frame clones alone and lacks a portion of them. The sample shows hundreds of thousands of clones, around 80% of them seen only once. The sequencing sample was made of PBMCs. Receptors originate from a woman between 40 and 50 years old in good health. Some clones in this sample may be carry-over from other donors' samples.

Here the CDR3 reads CASSEGRRTQYF. The CDR3 DNA sequence: TGTGCCAGCAGTGAAGGGAGAAGAACCCAGTACTTC. The rearrangement joins TRBV6-1 to TRBJ2-5; D not resolved. Germline lookup yields CDR1 MNHNS and CDR2 SASEGT. This CDR3 is built from 12 residues. Trimming shortened V by 1 base and J by 8 bases, and 8 bases separated the two germline ends.

The table lists this clone with a few counts. Sequence at one end of the junction differs from germline and may be a read error. The V and J genes are TRBV7-7 and TRBJ2-5; tentatively, D is TRBD1 or TRBD2 (5 bases each). From germline, CDR1 is SSHAT and CDR2 FNYEAQ (reference sequence). The CDR3 spans 14 residues. The CDR3 is CASSLARGAETQYF. Here the CDR3 DNA reads TGTGCTAGCAGCTTAGCGCGAGGGGCAGAGACCCAGTACTTC.

The V call is TRBV5-1, the J call TRBJ2-7; no definite D call. CDR3 length equals 14 residues. Trimming pared 3 bases from V and 2 bases from J, leaving 12 bases between. CDR1 and CDR2 from the germline V gene are SGHRS and YFSETQ. The CDR3 protein is CASSSDLPPYEQYF. The CDR3, as DNA: TGCGCCAGCAGCTCAGATCTTCCGCCCTACGAGCAGTACTTC. Variable domain in full (rest from reference TRBV5-1 and TRBJ2-7): KAGVTQTPRYLIKTRGQQVTLSCSPISGHRSVSWYQQTPGQGLQFLFEYFSETQRNKGNFPGRFSGRQFSNSRSEMNVSTLELGDSALYLCASSSDLPPYEQYFGPGTRLTVT.

The V and J genes are TRBV19 and TRBJ1-4; TRBD1 might be the D (5 bases). The CDR3 sequence is 15 residues long. Germline loops: CDR1 LNHDA, CDR2 SQIVND (reference sequence). The ends were cut back, 3 bases at V and 4 bases at J, with 12 bases in the middle. CDR3 coding DNA: TGTGCCAGTAGTATGCGGCGGGACCGTAATGAAAAACTGTTTTTT. Protein sequence: CASSMRRDRNEKLFF.

V usage is TRBV30 and J usage is TRBJ1-5, with D unresolved. Germline loops: CDR1 GTSNPN, CDR2 SVGIG (reference sequence). This CDR3 has 12 amino acids. The V end was cut by 0 bases, the J end by 11 bases, with 11 bases between. The CDR3 region is CAWSVGPAAQHF. For the CDR3, the DNA is TGTGCCTGGAGTGTGGGCCCGGCGGCCCAGCATTTT.

This sequence joins TRBV7-2 and TRBJ2-3, with 12 nucleotides matching TRBD2. The V and J ends lost 4 bases and 5 bases, in that order; junction bases with no gene match: 10. This CDR3 has 17 residues. Germline assignment: CDR1 SGHTA and CDR2 FQGNSA. CDR3 DNA: TGTGCCAGCAGCTCCACCCGAGGGGGACTAGCGGGAGATACGCAGTATTTT. Translation gives CASSSTRGGLAGDTQYF.

This chain connects TRBV5-1 to TRBJ1-4; 7 nucleotides agree with TRBD1. The length of the CDR3 is 15 residues. CDR1 SGHRS and CDR2 YFSETQ come from the germline V gene. The V and J ends lost 3 bases and 6 bases, in that order; junction bases with no gene match: 8. The CDR3 is CASSSPPGGDEKLFF. The CDR3, as DNA: TGCGCCAGCAGCTCGCCCCCAGGGGGAGATGAAAAACTGTTTTTT. Filled out from reference TRBV5-1 and TRBJ1-4, the complete variable domain reads KAGVTQTPRYLIKTRGQQVTLSCSPISGHRSVSWYQQTPGQGLQFLFEYFSETQRNKGNFPGRFSGRQFSNSRSEMNVSTLELGDSALYLCASSSPPGGDEKLFFGSGTQLSVL.

CDR3 sequence: CASSLVRPSSYNEQFF. The CDR3 bases are TGTGCCAGCAGCTTAGTACGACCGAGCTCCTACAATGAGCAGTTCTTC. The chain couples TRBV7-3 to TRBJ2-1; D unclear. Between the trimmed V and J ends, which lost 2 bases and 0 bases, there was a span of 11 bases. Germline-derived CDR1 and CDR2 are SGHTA and FQGTGA. CDR3 size: 16 residues.

CDR3 coding DNA: TGTGCCAGCAGCTTCGGCCACGAGCAGTACTTC. Translation: CASSFGHEQYF. The rearrangement uses TRBV7-9 and TRBJ2-7; D not certain. Per germline, CDR1 SEHNR and CDR2 FQNEAQ (reference sequence). CDR3 length: 11 residues. V was trimmed by 3 bases and J by 5 bases, leaving 5 bases between them.

This chain connects TRBV4-2 to TRBJ2-3; 8 bases are shared with TRBD2. From germline, CDR1 is LGHNA and CDR2 YNFKEQ. Unmatched junction bases numbered 17, after V lost 4 bases and J lost 2 bases. This CDR3 has 19 residues. As DNA, the CDR3 is TGTGCCAGCAGCCCAGCGAAGTCTCTCGGGAGGGCCCTCACAGATACGCAGTATTTT. Translated, it gives CASSPAKSLGRALTDTQYF.

With respect to this clone: A far more abundant clone sits one base away, making this likely a read error. V is TRBV5-1 and J is TRBJ1-2; no firm D call. CDR3 length equals 14 residues. CDR1 and CDR2 (germline): SGHRS, YFSETQ. The CDR3 DNA follows: TGCGCCAGCAGCTTGGGGACCTCACATGATGGCTGCACCTTC. It is translated as CASSLGTSHDGCTF. Full variable domain (outside the CDR3, taken from reference TRBV5-1 and TRBJ1-2): KAGVTQTPRYLIKTRGQQVTLSCSPISGHRSVSWYQQTPGQGLQFLFEYFSETQRNKGNFPGRFSGRQFSNSRSEMNVSTLELGDSALYLCASSLGTSHDGCTFGSGTRLTVV.

This sequence joins TRBV19 and TRBJ2-3, with D possibly TRBD1 on 7 matching bases. CDR3 length: 17 residues. The germline V and J ends were trimmed by 1 base and 1 base, with 15 bases remaining between them. The germline V gene encodes CDR1 LNHDA and CDR2 SQIVND (reference sequence). CDR3 amino acids: CASSIASGGGGTDTQYF. CDR3 nucleotides: TGTGCCAGTAGTATAGCCAGTGGAGGGGGCGGCACAGATACGCAGTATTTT.

A single count supports this clone. The rearrangement links TRBV10-3 to TRBJ1-5, with D possibly being TRBD1 (5 bases). CDR3 size: 15 residues. V lost 0 bases and J lost 5, with 11 bases in between. Germline V gives CDR1 ENHRY, CDR2 SYGVKD. This CDR3 is CAISESPPGDQPQHF. DNA of the CDR3: TGTGCCATCAGTGAGTCGCCACCGGGGGATCAGCCCCAGCATTTT.

The chain recombines TRBV5-1 with TRBJ1-5; D uncertain. With 4 bases removed from V and 9 bases from J, the gap between germline ends came to 5 bases. Per the germline V gene, CDR1 is SGHRS and CDR2 is YFSETQ. This CDR3 comprises 10 residues. DNA of the CDR3: TGCGCCAGCAGCGCGCGGCCCCAGCATTTT. This codes for CASSARPQHF.

This sequence joins TRBV14 and TRBJ2-7, with a tentative D call TRBD1 (6 bases). The CDR3 covers 13 residues. Germline CDR1 SGHDN, CDR2 FVKESK. V was shortened by 5 bases and J by 11 bases, with 19 bases between the two germline ends. The CDR3, as DNA: TGTGCCAGCAGCTATGGGAAAGGGACACCGGAGTACTTC. Protein sequence: CASSYGKGTPEYF.

The rearrangement joins TRBV7-6 to TRBJ2-1; TRBD2 matches at 7 bases. V dropped 1 base and J dropped 2; count of bases not matched to a gene: 5. The CDR3 has 16 amino acids. Germline values: CDR1 SGHVS, CDR2 FNYEAQ. As DNA, the CDR3 is TGTGCCAGCAGCTTAGGTCCCCGGGGGGCCTACAATGAGCAGTTCTTC. Protein: CASSLGPRGAYNEQFF.

The J gene is TRBJ2-7, the V gene TRBV19, with 7 bases identical to TRBD1. The CDR3 consists of 14 residues. Per the germline V gene, CDR1 is LNHDA and CDR2 is SQIVND (reference sequence). V shed 3 bases and J 3 bases; nucleotides not matched to a gene: 5. CDR3 amino acids: CASSIGGQIYEQYF. Written as DNA, the CDR3 is TGTGCCAGTAGTATTGGGGGACAGATCTACGAGCAGTACTTC. Looking up the rest from reference TRBV19 and TRBJ2-7 gives the full variable domain: DGGITQSPKYLFRKEGQNVTLSCEQNLNHDAMYWYRQDPGQGLRLIYYSQIVNDFQKGDIAEGYSVSREKKESFPLTVTSAQKNPTAFYLCASSIGGQIYEQYFGPGTRLTVT.

This clone was recorded a few times. V gene TRBV7-3 combines with J gene TRBJ2-1; the match to TRBD2 covers 7 bases. The V and J ends lost 0 bases and 3 bases, in that order; junction bases with no gene match: 5. The CDR3 consists of 16 residues. The germline CDR1 and CDR2 sequences are SGHTA and FQGTGA. Here the CDR3 DNA reads TGTGCCAGCAGCTTAACCCCCGGGACTAACTACAATGAGCAGTTCTTC. The encoded protein is CASSLTPGTNYNEQFF.

This clone has just a few counts. The chain carries TRBV25-1 and TRBJ1-3; D gene ambiguous. This CDR3 is built from 15 residues. Germline V gene sequence: CDR1 MGHDK, CDR2 SYGVNS. The germline V and J ends were trimmed by 5 bases and 0 bases, with 11 bases remaining between them. The CDR3 region has the DNA TGTGCCAGCAGTCCTCAGGCCGACTCTGGAAACACCATATATTTT. Its translation is CASSPQADSGNTIYF. The entire variable domain, with the rest obtained from reference TRBV25-1 and TRBJ1-3, is as follows: EADIYQTPRYLVIGTGKKITLECSQTMGHDKMYWYQQDPGMELHLIHYSYGVNSTEKGDLSSESTVSRIRTEHFPLTLESARPSHTSQYLCASSPQADSGNTIYFGEGSWLTVV.

The V gene is TRBV28, the J gene TRBJ1-2, with 9 bases lining up with TRBD1. This CDR3 is 16 amino acids long. From germline, CDR1 is MDHEN and CDR2 SYDVKM. The junction had 12 bases not matched to a gene; V was cut back by 7 bases and J by 3 bases. The CDR3 nucleotides read TGTGCCAGCACCCCACCCGACAGGGGGAGTCACTATGGCTACACCTTC. Protein product: CASTPPDRGSHYGYTF.

This clone was picked up many times. The chain links TRBV5-1 to TRBJ2-5, with TRBD2 identical over 14 bases. V gave up 5 bases and J gave up 5 bases; unmatched junction bases: 11. The germline V gene encodes CDR1 SGHRS and CDR2 YFSETQ. This CDR3 is 17 amino acids long. The CDR3 here is CASSRKPGLAGDETQYF. For the CDR3, the DNA is TGCGCCAGCAGTAGAAAACCGGGACTAGCGGGAGATGAGACCCAGTACTTC. Combining the CDR3 with reference TRBV5-1 and TRBJ2-5 gives the whole variable domain KAGVTQTPRYLIKTRGQQVTLSCSPISGHRSVSWYQQTPGQGLQFLFEYFSETQRNKGNFPGRFSGRQFSNSRSEMNVSTLELGDSALYLCASSRKPGLAGDETQYFGPGTRLLVL.

Only a few counts were recorded for this clone. The chain employs TRBV27 and TRBJ2-7; 9 bases align to TRBD2. The CDR3 runs to 17 residues. Trimming removed 2 bases from V and 0 bases from J; junction bases left unmatched: 8. Per germline, CDR1 MNHEY and CDR2 SMNVEV (reference sequence). This chain's CDR3 is CASSLRGGRGHSYEQYF. For the CDR3, the DNA is TGTGCCAGCAGTTTACGCGGCGGGAGGGGACACTCCTACGAGCAGTACTTC.

This rearrangement joins TRBV7-2 to TRBJ2-1, with a possible D match to TRBD1 (6 bases). Germline CDR1 reads SGHTA; CDR2 reads FQGNSA. The V and J ends lost 0 bases and 10 bases respectively, with 13 bases between them. This CDR3 is 14 amino acids long. The CDR3 sequence is CASSLAEGQKEQFF. The CDR3 bases are TGTGCCAGCAGCTTAGCGGAAGGACAGAAGGAGCAGTTCTTC.

Remarks on this clone: A much larger clone differs from this one at a single base, so this may be a read error. As DNA, the CDR3 is TGCGCCAGCAGTGGGGACAGGATGTACAATGAGCGGTTCTTC. Protein: CASSGDRMYNERFF. The V and J genes are TRBV4-1 and TRBJ2-1, with 8 bases fitting TRBD1. The length of the CDR3 is 14 residues. CDR1 and CDR2 (germline): MGHRA, YSYEKL.

This clone has just a few counts. The V call is TRBV10-3, the J call TRBJ1-1, with 8 bases that match TRBD1. Germline V gene data show CDR1 as ENHRY and CDR2 as SYGVKD. This CDR3 is 12 amino acids long. V lost 7 bases to trimming and J lost 10 bases; unmatched junction nucleotides: 8. Here the CDR3 reads CAINSGQGAAFF. CDR3 DNA: TGTGCCATCAACTCCGGACAGGGCGCAGCTTTCTTT.